These 17 T cell receptor beta chains came from one sample sequenced in a study of glioma-infiltrating T cells. Using RNA template, CDR3s of TCR alpha and beta were amplified with iRepertoire arm-PCR. MiXCR was run by TCRdb on the multiplex PCR reads, yielding one entry per CDR3 protein. The sample carries about 190,000 distinct CDR3 sequences, 32% recorded once. The sequencing sample was made of glioma tissue, nonneoplastic brain tissue, or PBMCs (not recorded which). The receptors originated from a human donor with low-grade glioma or glioblastoma, undergoing nonglioma brain surgery, or in good health (not recorded which).

On this clonotype itself: This may be a read error, as it is one base from a much larger clone. The conserved final phenylalanine or tryptophan is absent from the CDR3, which likely points to a read error. The V and J genes are TRBV4-1 and TRBJ2-1, with 9 nucleotides matching TRBD1. This CDR3 comprises 15 residues. Germline CDR1 MGHRA, CDR2 YSYEKL. V gave up 4 bases and J gave up 5 bases; unmatched junction bases: 6. Here the CDR3 reads CASSRAGTGNNEQFL. DNA of the CDR3: TGCGCCAGCAGCCGAGCCGGGACAGGGAACAATGAGCAGTTCTTA.

The rearrangement links TRBV5-1 to TRBJ2-3, with D perhaps matching TRBD2 (7 bases). The CDR3 runs to 15 residues. Germline values: CDR1 SGHRS, CDR2 YFSETQ. V was cut by 2 bases and J by 5 bases, with 15 bases left in between. For the CDR3, the DNA is TGCGCCAGCAGCTTTAGGGGGGGCGCAGGAGATACGCAGTATTTT. Translated: CASSFRGGAGDTQYF.

At least ten counts were recorded for this clonotype. The chain couples TRBV6-1 to TRBJ2-1; tentatively, D is TRBD2 (6 bases). With 8 bases removed from V and 6 bases from J, the gap between germline ends came to 14 bases. This CDR3 is built from 13 residues. Germline assignment: CDR1 MNHNS and CDR2 SASEGT. The CDR3 region has the DNA TGTGCCAGCTGCCGACTAGTGGTCAATGAGCAGTTCTTC. It encodes CASCRLVVNEQFF.

At least ten counts were recorded for this clonotype. The chain employs TRBV6-1 and TRBJ2-3; TRBD2 matches at 11 bases. With 5 bases clipped from V and 0 bases from J, the junction kept 10 bases outside the gene matches. CDR1 and CDR2 (germline): MNHNS, SASEGT. This CDR3 has 18 residues. Here the CDR3 DNA reads TGTGCCAGCAGTTCCGGGACTAGCGGCCCGCCTAGCACAGATACGCAGTATTTT. This sequence encodes CASSSGTSGPPSTDTQYF.

The chain links TRBV15 to TRBJ2-5, with no clear D. Between the trimmed V and J ends, which lost 10 bases and 5 bases, there was a span of 17 bases. CDR1 is LNHNV, CDR2 YYDKDF, per germline (reference sequence). This CDR3 spans 13 amino acids. Written as DNA, the CDR3 is TGTGCCATCTGGAACGCAGGTACGGAGACCCAGTACTTC. Residues: CAIWNAGTETQYF.

About this clonotype: The junction does not match germline at one end; this may be a read error. This chain links TRBV9 with TRBJ2-3, with D perhaps matching TRBD1 (6 bases). Per the germline V gene, CDR1 is SGDLS and CDR2 is YYNGEE. The length of the CDR3 is 17 residues. The CDR3 sequence is CASSAGQRNSLTVTQYF. The CDR3 nucleotides read TGTGCCAGCAGCGCCGGACAGCGGAACTCACTCACAGTTACGCAGTATTTT.

This clonotype was observed many times. The chain has TRBV7-2 and TRBJ2-5; maybe TRBD1 (6 bases). This CDR3 spans 15 amino acids. Between the trimmed V and J ends, which lost 5 bases and 5 bases, there was a span of 18 bases. The germline V gene has CDR1 SGHTA and CDR2 FQGNSA. The DNA of the CDR3 is TGTGCCAGCAGCCCCTTAACAGGGATTGGGGAGACCCAGTACTTC. Protein: CASSPLTGIGETQYF. The variable domain in full, completed from reference TRBV7-2 and TRBJ2-5, reads GAGVSQSPSNKVTEKGKDVELRCDPISGHTALYWYRQSLGQGLEFLIYFQGNSAPDKSGLPSDRFSAERTGGSVSTLTIQRTQQEDSAVYLCASSPLTGIGETQYFGPGTRLLVL.

This clonotype was found many times. This chain uses TRBV19 with TRBJ2-1; D might be TRBD2 (6 bases). The germline CDR1 and CDR2 sequences are LNHDA and SQIVND (reference sequence). This CDR3 region has 15 residues. The V and J ends lost 5 bases and 1 base respectively, with 12 bases between them. The CDR3 protein is CASSAGRESYNEQFF. CDR3 DNA sequence: TGTGCCAGTAGTGCCGGGCGGGAATCCTACAATGAGCAGTTCTTC.

This clonotype was found many times. The V gene is TRBV29-1, the J gene TRBJ2-1; the D gene is possibly TRBD1 (5 bases). The CDR3 is 12 amino acids. Germline CDR1 is SQVTM and CDR2 is ANQGSEA. V was clipped by 6 bases and J by 6 bases, with 12 bases between them. In DNA form, the CDR3 reads TGCAGCGTAGACCCAAGGGGCAATGAGCAGTTCTTC. Translating it yields CSVDPRGNEQFF.

This rearrangement joins TRBV7-2 to TRBJ2-2; perhaps TRBD1 as D (6 bases). The V end lost 5 bases, the J end lost 3 bases, and 10 bases lay between the germline ends. This CDR3 region has 14 residues. Germline loops: CDR1 SGHTA, CDR2 FQGNSA. CDR3 residues: CASSTDSYTGELFF. The CDR3 coding sequence is TGTGCCAGCAGCACGGACAGTTACACCGGGGAGCTGTTTTTT.

There are many counts of this clonotype. The V gene is TRBV6-2 or TRBV6-3, the J gene TRBJ2-4; 7 bases line up with TRBD1. In germline, CDR1 is MNHEY, CDR2 SVGEGT. Germline trimming cut 4 bases from V and 1 base from J; bases unmatched to any gene: 10. The CDR3 spans 17 residues. The DNA of the CDR3 is TGTGCCAGCAGTTCATTATGGGACAGATTGGCCAAAAACATTCAGTACTTC. Its translation is CASSSLWDRLAKNIQYF.

The sample holds a few counts of this clonotype. The chain uses TRBV29-1 and TRBJ2-1; no definite D call. V lost 3 bases to trimming and J lost 5 bases, with 11 bases between them. Germline CDR1 reads SQVTM; CDR2 reads ANQGSEA. This CDR3 spans 13 amino acids. CDR3 in DNA: TGCAGCGTTGATATTCTGGCGGACAATGAGCAGTTCTTC. Its translation is CSVDILADNEQFF.

This clonotype was seen a few times. V is TRBV19 and J is TRBJ2-1; TRBD1 matches 8 bases. CDR1 is LNHDA and CDR2 is SQIVND in the germline V gene (reference sequence). The V and J ends lost 7 bases and 6 bases, in that order; junction bases with no gene match: 11. The CDR3 extends over 15 amino acids. The CDR3 loop reads CASTPSTRGRNEQFF. The CDR3 DNA is TGTGCCAGTACTCCCTCAACCAGGGGGCGCAATGAGCAGTTCTTC.

This clonotype was detected many times. The chain has TRBV7-2 and TRBJ2-1; D may be TRBD1 or TRBD2 (5 bases each). Looked up from germline, CDR1 is SGHTA and CDR2 is FQGNSA. Trimming pared 5 bases from V and 7 bases from J, leaving 15 bases between. This CDR3 has 14 residues. The CDR3 protein is CASSAQGSGNEQFF. The CDR3 nucleotides are TGTGCCAGCAGCGCTCAGGGATCGGGAAATGAGCAGTTCTTC.

This sequence joins TRBV19 and TRBJ2-5, with 11 bases identical to TRBD2. The CDR3 length is 15 residues. The germline V gene has CDR1 LNHDA and CDR2 SQIVND (reference sequence). After removal of 4 bases from V and 4 bases from J, the junction contained 5 bases not matched to a gene. The CDR3 loop reads CASSNRLAGIETQYF. For the CDR3, the DNA is TGTGCCAGTAGTAATAGACTAGCGGGAATAGAGACCCAGTACTTC. Supplemented by reference TRBV19 and TRBJ2-5, the full variable domain reads DGGITQSPKYLFRKEGQNVTLSCEQNLNHDAMYWYRQDPGQGLRLIYYSQIVNDFQKGDIAEGYSVSREKKESFPLTVTSAQKNPTAFYLCASSNRLAGIETQYFGPGTRLLVL.

In its sample, this clonotype was seen many times. This chain links TRBV7-2 with TRBJ2-7; unclear D gene. V lost 5 bases, J lost 3 bases, and 11 bases lay in between. CDR3 length: 13 residues. Germline loops: CDR1 SGHTA, CDR2 FQGNSA. In DNA form, the CDR3 reads TGTGCCAGCAGCACAAGCGCCCGCTACGAGCAGTACTTC. Its protein is CASSTSARYEQYF.

This clonotype was recorded many times. This chain links TRBV18 with TRBJ2-3; 9 bases agree with TRBD1. The CDR3 is 12 residues long. From germline, CDR1 is KGHSH and CDR2 LQKENI. V gave up 3 bases and J gave up 15 bases; unmatched junction bases: 7. The CDR3, as DNA: TGTGCCAGCTCACCCCAACAGGGGGCGGACTATTTT. It yields the protein CASSPQQGADYF.